Presented here are 18 T cell receptor beta chains from one specimen sequenced in a study of OX40 agonist ivuxolimab in advanced cancers. TCRdb's copy holds only in-frame clones and misses some; the assay was immunoSEQ multiplex PCR. The sample gives more than 45,000 clones, about 89% of which show up once; roughly 3.8% is in the top ten. Material: CD4+ or CD8+ T cells sorted from blood, obtained in a trial of the OX40 agonist ivuxolimab. The receptors shown here come from an adult with an advanced solid tumor such as melanoma, head and neck, liver or kidney cancer.

The rearrangement joins TRBV9 to TRBJ2-7, with a tentative D call TRBD2 (5 bases). Deletions cut 4 bases from V and 1 base from J, with 9 bases between. This CDR3 contains 13 residues. Germline values: CDR1 SGDLS, CDR2 YYNGEE. The CDR3 DNA sequence: TGTGCCAGCAGCCGCACTAGTTCCTACGAGCAGTACTTC. Translated, it gives CASSRTSSYEQYF.

As concerns this clone: Different DNA sequences within this sample yield the same CDR3. As DNA, the CDR3 is TGCGCCAGCAGCTTAGGCTACGAGCAGTACTTC. Encoded protein: CASSLGYEQYF. This chain links TRBV5-1 with TRBJ2-7; D gene unclear. The germline V gene encodes CDR1 SGHRS and CDR2 YFSETQ. The V and J ends lost 2 bases and 3 bases respectively, with 3 bases between them. This CDR3 has 11 residues.

The chain uses TRBV5-1 and TRBJ2-3; D is uncertain. There are 13 residues in the CDR3. Germline V gene data show CDR1 as SGHRS and CDR2 as YFSETQ. Trimming cost V 4 bases and J 6 bases, with 12 bases left between them. CDR3 loop: CASSLITSDTQYF. CDR3 sequence (DNA): TGCGCCAGCAGCCTTATCACGTCGGATACGCAGTATTTT.

The genes are TRBV5-1 and TRBJ2-1; the D gene is possibly TRBD2 (7 bases). This CDR3 contains 14 residues. The germline gives CDR1 SGHRS, CDR2 YFSETQ. Trimming stripped 6 bases from V and 3 bases from J, with 13 bases between. The CDR3 nucleotides are TGCGCCAGCACGAGCGGGACACACTACAATGAGCAGTTCTTC. Protein: CASTSGTHYNEQFF.

The chain couples TRBV9 to TRBJ1-1, with 8 bases matching TRBD1. Per germline, CDR1 SGDLS and CDR2 YYNGEE. Trimming removed 3 bases from V and 6 bases from J; junction bases left unmatched: 7. There are 14 residues in the CDR3. The DNA of the CDR3 is TGTGCCAGCAGCGCAGGGGGCGTGGAGCCTGAAGCTTTCTTT. Protein sequence: CASSAGGVEPEAFF.

The chain recombines TRBV28 with TRBJ2-7, with unresolved D. Trimming shortened V by 5 bases and J by 3 bases, and 5 bases separated the two germline ends. Germline values: CDR1 MDHEN, CDR2 SYDVKM. CDR3 length equals 11 residues. The CDR3 here is CASSTGYEQYF. CDR3 bases: TGTGCCAGCAGTACCGGCTACGAGCAGTACTTC.

This clone was seen just once. The J gene is TRBJ2-3, the V gene TRBV28; D remains unclear. Germline CDR1 and CDR2: MDHEN and SYDVKM. The CDR3 runs to 15 residues. V lost 0 bases, J lost 6 bases, and 13 bases lay in between. CDR3 nucleotide sequence: TGTGCCAGCAGTTTATGGGGTTACACGGTGGATACGCAGTATTTT. It is translated as CASSLWGYTVDTQYF.

The chain uses TRBV9 and TRBJ2-2, with a weak D call TRBD2 (6 bases). The CDR3 contains 15 residues. From germline, CDR1 is SGDLS and CDR2 YYNGEE. The V and J ends lost 1 base and 3 bases respectively, with 10 bases between them. CDR3 DNA: TGTGCCAGCAGCGTACTGGCGGGACACACCGGGGAGCTGTTTTTT. This translates into CASSVLAGHTGELFF.

The V gene is TRBV27, the J gene TRBJ2-1; tentatively, D is TRBD1 (6 bases). This CDR3 region has 11 residues. V dropped 9 bases and J dropped 3 bases, with 6 bases sitting between them. The germline V gene encodes CDR1 MNHEY and CDR2 SMNVEV (reference sequence). CDR3 bases: TGTGCCAGGACAGGCTACAATGAGCAGTTCTTC. It codes for CARTGYNEQFF.

This chain's CDR3 is CASKGLALSGELFF. Written as DNA, the CDR3 is TGTGCCAGCAAGGGACTAGCCTTGTCCGGGGAGCTGTTTTTT. The genes are TRBV6-1 and TRBJ2-2, with TRBD2 identical over 9 bases. The CDR3 is 14 amino acids. Germline V gene lookup returns CDR1 MNHNS and CDR2 SASEGT. V was clipped by 7 bases and J by 6 bases; unmatched bases: 6.

CDR3 bases: TGTGCCAGCAGTAAGACAGGTACTTACGAGCAGTACTTC. Amino acids: CASSKTGTYEQYF. The chain joins TRBV27 to TRBJ2-7, with D possibly being TRBD1 (6 bases). The V end lost 5 bases, the J end lost 4 bases, and 12 bases lay between the germline ends. The CDR3 contains 13 residues. Germline-derived CDR1 and CDR2 are MNHEY and SMNVEV (reference sequence).

The J gene is TRBJ2-5, the V gene TRBV9; TRBD2 matches 12 bases. Unmatched junction bases numbered 8, after V lost 0 bases and J lost 5 bases. Germline V gives CDR1 SGDLS, CDR2 YYNGEE. This CDR3 contains 17 residues. The CDR3 DNA sequence: TGTGCCAGCAGCGTAGGTCTAGCGGGAGGGCCTGAGGAGACCCAGTACTTC. Its protein product is CASSVGLAGGPEETQYF.

The V call is TRBV28, the J call TRBJ2-1, with 9 bases lining up with TRBD2. The CDR3 has 14 residues. The germline CDR1 and CDR2 sequences are MDHEN and SYDVKM. V shed 7 bases and J 6 bases; nucleotides not matched to a gene: 7. The chain's CDR3 is CASTPGLAGNEQFF. The DNA of the CDR3 is TGTGCCAGCACTCCGGGACTAGCAGGCAATGAGCAGTTCTTC.

The chain uses TRBV29-1 and TRBJ2-7, with D tentatively TRBD1 (6 bases). The CDR3 sequence is 15 residues long. The germline V gene encodes CDR1 SQVTM and CDR2 ANQGSEA. V lost 3 bases, J lost 3 bases, and 18 bases lay in between. This CDR3 reads CSVEGQGKADYEQYF. The DNA of the CDR3 is TGCAGCGTTGAGGGACAAGGGAAGGCCGACTACGAGCAGTACTTC.

The chain couples TRBV11-2 to TRBJ1-3; D unresolved. Germline loops: CDR1 SGHAT, CDR2 FQNNGV. Trimming pared 3 bases from V and 4 bases from J, leaving 10 bases between. The CDR3 covers 14 residues. CDR3 sequence reads: CASSFRGAGNTIYF. The DNA of the CDR3 is TGTGCCAGCAGCTTCCGGGGAGCCGGAAACACCATATATTTT.

V gene TRBV28 combines with J gene TRBJ2-1; 10 bases fit TRBD1. The CDR3 spans 14 residues. CDR1 and CDR2 (germline): MDHEN, SYDVKM. V was pared by 7 bases and J by 8 bases, with 8 bases of the junction left unmatched. CDR3 nucleotides: TGTGCCAGCAAGGGACAGGGGTCTATCGATGAGCAGTTCTTC. It yields the protein CASKGQGSIDEQFF.

The rearrangement links TRBV5-4 to TRBJ2-1; D might be TRBD1 or TRBD2, each matching 5 bases. The CDR3 is 13 amino acids. CDR1 is SGHNT, CDR2 YYREEE, per germline (reference sequence). V was clipped by 4 bases and J by 10 bases, with 15 bases between them. CDR3 loop: CASSVRGPAEQFF. The DNA for the CDR3 is TGTGCCAGCAGCGTGAGGGGCCCTGCAGAGCAGTTCTTC.

V and J are TRBV9 and TRBJ2-1; 14 nucleotides match TRBD2. The germline V gene encodes CDR1 SGDLS and CDR2 YYNGEE. This CDR3 region has 17 residues. V lost 3 bases and J lost 8; bases outside the gene matches: 10. CDR3: CASSGGPGLAGDDEQFF. CDR3 in DNA: TGTGCCAGCAGCGGGGGACCGGGACTAGCGGGAGATGATGAGCAGTTCTTC.